This is a list of T cell receptor beta chains from one sample in a study of T cell changes during pregnancy in multiple sclerosis. Generated by immunoSEQ multiplex PCR, the TCRdb table keeps only in-frame clones and is missing some. Found here are about 40,000 clones, 85% to 95% of them singletons; the top ten hold under 0.9%. Source: CD4+ T cells from peripheral blood mononuclear cells, taken before pregnancy. The receptors derive from a female donor with multiple sclerosis, enrolled in a pregnancy study. The CDR3 runs from the conserved cysteine through the conserved F or W.

v_gene | CDR3aa
TRBV2 | CASSSLPGQGAMDTEAFF
TRBV6-1 | CASSEEGRTYNEQFF
TRBV19 | CASSMSRDWGTSYEQYF
TRBV7-2 | CASSPPSSGNTIYF
TRBV29-1 | CSVSGNTQYF
TRBV14 | CASSQAPAGEQFF
TRBV30 | CAWSNSGTYEQYF
TRBV11-3 | CASSLGTGNTGELFF
TRBV30 | CAWSNSGGETQYF
TRBV13 | CASSPSLGSGTGYTF
TRBV12-5 | CASGLGSLGELFF
TRBV5-5 | CASSVADVSYEQYF
TRBV29-1 | CSVEGTSYGYTF
TRBV28 | CASSYPGGAGQSSGNTIYF
TRBV19 | CASSITGQGYYYEQYF
TRBV28 | CASSLRTGDVTQYF
TRBV5-1 | CASRTGAGELFF
TRBV6-1 | CASRDRGNEQFF
TRBV11-3 | CASSCGTRNCSEQFF
TRBV2 | CASSEVLTGVSYGYTF
TRBV5-4 | CASSLGGQGVFYEQYF
TRBV30 | CAWSVLGKGQETQYF
TRBV19 | CASSEPGETYEQYF
TRBV7-2 | CASSLARRAWGETQYF
TRBV19 | CASRPGHSSYGYTF
TRBV19 | CASSLTGGLEKLFF
TRBV2 | CASSVLTAGEKVF
TRBV19 | CASSQSVAGDHISYEQYF
TRBV5-1 | CASSAGTSANNEQFF
TRBV19 | CASRSRAGARDEKLFF
TRBV7-6 | CASSLGHSSTDTQYF
TRBV6-1 | CASSDHFGYTF
TRBV11-2 | CASSRGLAVYEQYF